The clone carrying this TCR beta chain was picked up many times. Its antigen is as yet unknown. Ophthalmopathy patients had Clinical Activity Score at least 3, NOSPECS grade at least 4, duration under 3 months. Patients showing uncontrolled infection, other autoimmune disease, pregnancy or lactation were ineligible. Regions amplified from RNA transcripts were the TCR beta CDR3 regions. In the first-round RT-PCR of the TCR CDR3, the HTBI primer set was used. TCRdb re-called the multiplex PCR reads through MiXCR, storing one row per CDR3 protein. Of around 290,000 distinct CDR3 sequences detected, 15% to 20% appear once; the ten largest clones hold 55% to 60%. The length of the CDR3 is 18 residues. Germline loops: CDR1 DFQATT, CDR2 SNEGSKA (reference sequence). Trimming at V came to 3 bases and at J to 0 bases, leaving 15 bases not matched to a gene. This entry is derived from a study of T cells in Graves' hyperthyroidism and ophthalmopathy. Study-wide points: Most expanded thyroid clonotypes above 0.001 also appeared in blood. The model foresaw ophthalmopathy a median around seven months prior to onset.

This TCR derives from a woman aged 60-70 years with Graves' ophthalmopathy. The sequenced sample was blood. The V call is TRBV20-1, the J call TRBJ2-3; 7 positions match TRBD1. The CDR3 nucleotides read TGCAGTGCTAGCCCACGGACAGTTAGGGGGCCTAGCACAGATACGCAGTATTTT. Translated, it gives CSASPRTVRGPSTDTQYF.